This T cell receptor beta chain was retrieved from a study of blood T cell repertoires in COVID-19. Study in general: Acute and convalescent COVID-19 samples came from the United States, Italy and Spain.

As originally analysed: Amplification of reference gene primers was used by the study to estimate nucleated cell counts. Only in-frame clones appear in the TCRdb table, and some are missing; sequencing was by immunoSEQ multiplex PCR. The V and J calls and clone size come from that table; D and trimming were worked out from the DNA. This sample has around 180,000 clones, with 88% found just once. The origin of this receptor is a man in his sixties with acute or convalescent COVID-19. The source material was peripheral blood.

CDR3 coding DNA: TGTGCCAGCAGATTGACAGGACTAGCGGGAGGCACATTCTTC. This sequence encodes CASRLTGLAGGTFF. V usage is TRBV6-5 and J usage is TRBJ2-1, with 14 bases aligning to TRBD2. The CDR3 sequence is 14 residues long. CDR1 and CDR2 from the germline V gene are MNHEY and SVGAGI. V lost 6 bases to trimming and J lost 16 bases; unmatched junction nucleotides: 11.